The rows below give T cell receptor beta chains drawn from one sample of a study of shared clonotypes between healthy human individuals. Only in-frame clones appear in the TCRdb table, and some are missing; sequencing was by immunoSEQ multiplex PCR. The table lists under 1,100,000 clones, about 75% of them singletons. The sequencing sample was made of memory CD4+ T cells sorted from blood. The receptors originated from a man aged 18-30 years in good health. CDR3s include the opening cysteine and the closing phenylalanine or tryptophan. D genes are given only for firm matches. A row's size may be missing; if present it is once, few, many or a size class.

clone_size d_call j_call v_call cdr3_aa cdr3_nt
NA NA TRBJ1-2 TRBV2 CASSVQEVRTF TGTGCCAGCAGTGTACAGGAGGTCAGGACCTTC
NA NA TRBJ2-5 TRBV19 CASSNIIQETQYF TGTGCCAGTAGTAACATTATCCAAGAGACCCAGTACTTC
few TRBD1 TRBJ2-5 TRBV6-8 CASSIRDRGLETQYF TGTGCCAGCAGCATCCGGGACAGGGGGCTTGAGACCCAGTACTTC
NA TRBD2 TRBJ2-1 TRBV29-1 CSVHTSSGGSYNEQFF TGCAGCGTCCACACCTCTAGCGGGGGGTCCTACAATGAGCAGTTCTTC
NA TRBD1 TRBJ1-5 TRBV19 CASSLGTGGGNQPQHF TGTGCCAGTAGTCTCGGGACAGGGGGCGGCAATCAGCCCCAGCATTTT
NA TRBD1 TRBJ1-1 TRBV19 CASSTDRANTEAFF TGTGCCAGTAGTACCGACAGGGCGAACACTGAAGCTTTCTTT
once NA TRBJ1-4 TRBV9 CASSVGWTNEKLFF TGTGCCAGCAGCGTAGGATGGACTAATGAAAAACTGTTTTTT
once NA TRBJ2-7 TRBV10-3 CATGPGREQYF TGTGCCACCGGACCCGGGAGAGAGCAGTACTTC
NA NA TRBJ1-2 TRBV14 CASSPELNYGYTF TGTGCCAGCAGCCCAGAACTCAACTATGGCTACACCTTC
many NA TRBJ1-2 TRBV25-1 CASSEFGAGKVTF TGTGCCAGCAGTGAGTTCGGGGCAGGCAAGGTCACCTTC
NA NA TRBJ2-7 TRBV28 CASRLKHEQYF TGTGCCAGCAGGCTTAAGCACGAGCAGTACTTC
once NA TRBJ1-2 TRBV6-5 CASSYLPDGRGGYTF TGTGCCAGCAGTTACCTCCCGGACGGAAGAGGTGGCTACACCTTC
few NA TRBJ1-6 TRBV5-1 CASTTGSGVGSPLHF TGCGCCAGCACCACGGGTAGTGGGGTTGGTTCACCCCTCCACTTT
NA TRBD2 TRBJ2-2 TRBV11-2 CASSLELAGFANTGELFF TGTGCCAGCAGCTTAGAACTAGCGGGATTTGCGAACACCGGGGAGCTGTTTTTT
NA TRBD2 TRBJ2-1 TRBV4-3 CASSHNTTSEHKGVNEQFF TGCGCCAGCAGCCATAATACGACTAGCGAGCACAAAGGGGTCAATGAGCAGTTCTTC
NA NA TRBJ1-4 TRBV7-2 CASSFAQGSEKLFF TGTGCCAGCAGCTTTGCCCAGGGAAGTGAAAAACTGTTTTTT
NA TRBD1 TRBJ1-1 TRBV13 CASSLRSGGVTEAFF TGTGCCAGCAGCTTACGATCAGGGGGCGTCACTGAAGCTTTCTTT
NA NA TRBJ1-4 TRBV5-1 CASSFWGSNEKLFF TGCGCCAGCAGCTTTTGGGGTTCTAATGAAAAACTGTTTTTT
NA TRBD1 TRBJ2-4 TRBV4-1 CASGDRVSIQYF TGCGCCAGCGGCGACAGGGTTAGCATTCAGTACTTC
NA NA TRBJ2-7 TRBV11-2 CASSFGAGRSYEQYF TGTGCCAGCAGCTTTGGCGCGGGCAGATCCTACGAGCAGTACTTC
NA NA TRBJ1-2 TRBV5-1 CASSFDDRYYGYTF TGCGCCAGCAGCTTTGATGACAGGTACTATGGCTACACCTTC
NA NA TRBJ1-1 TRBV7-2 CASRAYEGLNTEAFF TGTGCCAGCCGAGCTTACGAGGGATTGAACACTGAAGCTTTCTTT